A single sample gave rise to the 21 T cell receptor beta chains below, sequenced in a study of graft-versus-host responses after intestinal transplantation. Sequencing was performed with immunoSEQ multiplex PCR; in TCRdb, only in-frame clones are kept and a portion is missing. Of 96,000 or so clones in the sample, around 90% were seen once. For these receptors, no antigen is known. The material was unstimulated CD4+ T cells sorted from spleen or lymph node cells, obtained before intestinal transplant. The source is a human donor who received an intestinal transplant.

CDR3 DNA sequence: TGTGCCAGCAGTTATGCGGGGGGCGGGAATCTGGGTGAAGCTTTCTTT. Its protein product is CASSYAGGGNLGEAFF. The chain recombines TRBV6-6 with TRBJ1-1, with a tentative D call TRBD1 (6 bases). Trimming shortened V by 3 bases and J by 7 bases, and 21 bases separated the two germline ends. The germline V gene encodes CDR1 MNHNY and CDR2 SVGAGI (reference sequence). The CDR3 loop spans 16 amino acids.

The V gene is TRBV10-1, the J gene TRBJ1-1; tentatively, D is TRBD1 (5 bases). V shed 2 bases and J shed 7 bases, with 8 bases lying between them. Germline V lookup: CDR1 WNHNN, CDR2 SYGVQD (reference sequence). The CDR3 contains 12 residues. As DNA, the CDR3 is TGCGCCAGCAGTGAGCCAGGGCTTGAAGCTTTCTTT. This sequence encodes CASSEPGLEAFF.

The chain couples TRBV7-6 to TRBJ2-7, with a tentative D call TRBD1 (6 bases). Per the germline V gene, CDR1 is SGHVS and CDR2 is FNYEAQ. This CDR3 spans 14 amino acids. Trimming took off 4 bases at V and 2 bases at J, with 12 bases between the two ends. This chain's CDR3 is CASSSGTPPYEQYF. The CDR3 bases are TGTGCCAGCAGCTCAGGGACACCCCCCTACGAGCAGTACTTC.

This clone occurred a few times. The J gene is TRBJ1-4, the V gene TRBV6-4; a weak D match, TRBD1 (6 bases). The CDR3 covers 15 residues. The V end lost 4 bases, the J end lost 0 bases, and 9 bases lay between the germline ends. Germline assignment: CDR1 MRHNA and CDR2 SNTAGT. CDR3 nucleotides: TGTGCCAGCAGTGTTCAGGGGTCAACTAATGAAAAACTGTTTTTT. Translation: CASSVQGSTNEKLFF.

The chain uses TRBV5-1 and TRBJ1-2; 10 positions agree with TRBD1. Germline trimming cut 4 bases from V and 4 bases from J; bases unmatched to any gene: 10. CDR3 length equals 16 residues. Looked up from germline, CDR1 is SGHRS and CDR2 is YFSETQ. The CDR3 is CASSPRTGGVSYGYTF. The CDR3 coding sequence is TGCGCCAGCAGCCCCAGGACAGGGGGAGTAAGCTATGGCTACACCTTC.

The chain has TRBV2 and TRBJ2-3; a possible D gene is TRBD1 (6 bases). Trimming removed 3 bases at V and 1 base at J, with 14 bases between. This CDR3 contains 16 residues. CDR1 and CDR2 (germline): SNHLY, FYNNEI. The CDR3 loop reads CASSDRGGFGTDTQYF. DNA for the CDR3: TGTGCCAGCAGTGACAGGGGCGGCTTCGGCACAGATACGCAGTATTTT.

This sequence joins TRBV27 and TRBJ1-2; 8 bases fit TRBD1. From germline, CDR1 is MNHEY and CDR2 SMNVEV (reference sequence). V shed 8 bases, J shed 3 bases, and the junction held 11 bases outside the gene matches. CDR3 length: 15 residues. The CDR3: CASRDRRTSYYGYTF. CDR3 DNA sequence: TGTGCCAGCCGGGACAGGAGAACGTCTTACTATGGCTACACCTTC.

This clone has a handful of counts. In nucleotides, the CDR3 is TGTGCCAGCAGGACTCCGGGACAGGGGGCTCCTAATGAAAAACTGTTTTTT. Translated, it gives CASRTPGQGAPNEKLFF. The chain employs TRBV6-7 and TRBJ1-4; 12 bases agree with TRBD1. TRBV6-7 is an ORF, with its function uncertain. With 6 bases clipped from V and 3 bases from J, the junction kept 8 bases outside the gene matches. The CDR3 runs to 17 residues.

With respect to this clone: Other DNA sequences in the same sample also yield this CDR3. The chain employs TRBV5-1 and TRBJ2-5; 8 bases are a match to TRBD1. V dropped 1 base and J dropped 4; count of bases not matched to a gene: 0. In germline, CDR1 is SGHRS, CDR2 YFSETQ. The CDR3 runs 13 residues. The DNA of the CDR3 is TGCGCCAGCAGCTTGACAGGGGGAGAGACCCAGTACTTC. Amino acid sequence: CASSLTGGETQYF.

This chain connects TRBV4-2 to TRBJ1-2, with a possible D match to TRBD1 (5 bases). Germline lookup yields CDR1 LGHNA and CDR2 YNFKEQ. This CDR3 comprises 14 residues. V was shortened by 7 bases and J by 3 bases, with 15 bases between the two germline ends. CDR3 bases: TGTGCCAGCACGCAACCAGGGAACGACTATGGCTACACCTTC. It yields the protein CASTQPGNDYGYTF.

The chain combines TRBV5-1 with TRBJ2-7, with D hard to call. V was cut by 0 bases and J by 0 bases, with 13 bases left in between. This CDR3 is 16 amino acids long. From germline, CDR1 is SGHRS and CDR2 YFSETQ. DNA for the CDR3: TGCGCCAGCAGCTTGGGCCCGGCACAGAACTCCTACGAGCAGTACTTC. Translation gives CASSLGPAQNSYEQYF. Full variable domain (remainder filled in from reference TRBV5-1 and TRBJ2-7): KAGVTQTPRYLIKTRGQQVTLSCSPISGHRSVSWYQQTPGQGLQFLFEYFSETQRNKGNFPGRFSGRQFSNSRSEMNVSTLELGDSALYLCASSLGPAQNSYEQYFGPGTRLTVT.

This chain links TRBV6-6 with TRBJ2-7; TRBD2 matches at 7 bases. The CDR3 runs to 13 residues. V trimming: 6 bases; J trimming: 2 bases; junction bases outside the gene matches: 4. CDR1 MNHNY and CDR2 SVGAGI come from the germline V gene (reference sequence). The CDR3 DNA is TGTGCCAGCAGGGACGGGGGGACCTACGAGCAGTACTTC. Its protein is CASRDGGTYEQYF.

The chain recombines TRBV15 with TRBJ1-1; D call uncertain. The V end lost 1 base, the J end lost 0 bases, and 9 bases lay between the germline ends. The CDR3 is 15 amino acids. Germline-derived CDR1 and CDR2 are LNHNV and YYDKDF (reference sequence). CDR3 in DNA: TGTGCCACCAGCAGAGTTTACAGCATGAACACTGAAGCTTTCTTT. Protein sequence: CATSRVYSMNTEAFF. The full variable domain, completed using reference TRBV15 and TRBJ1-1, is DAMVIQNPRYQVTQFGKPVTLSCSQTLNHNVMYWYQQKSSQAPKLLFHYYDKDFNNEADTPDNFQSRRPNTSFCFLDIRSPGLGDTAMYLCATSRVYSMNTEAFFGQGTRLTVV.

The chain employs TRBV11-3 and TRBJ1-1; D gene uncertain. Germline V gene data show CDR1 as SGHNT and CDR2 as YENEEA. The CDR3 length is 12 residues. V shed 1 base and J shed 10 bases, with 10 bases lying between them. CDR3 bases: TGTGCCAGCAGCTTAGTCCCCTTGGCAGCTTTCTTT. Protein product: CASSLVPLAAFF.

The chain combines TRBV5-1 with TRBJ2-1, with D maybe TRBD2 (6 bases). The CDR3 has 16 residues. Trimming took off 1 base at V and 4 bases at J, with 15 bases between the two ends. Germline CDR1 reads SGHRS; CDR2 reads YFSETQ. CDR3 sequence: CASSLLAIPTYNEQFF. The CDR3 DNA follows: TGCGCCAGCAGCTTGCTAGCGATCCCCACTTACAATGAGCAGTTCTTC.

The chain joins TRBV19 to TRBJ2-1, with TRBD1 matching 11 bases. The length of the CDR3 is 15 residues. Per the germline V gene, CDR1 is LNHDA and CDR2 is SQIVND (reference sequence). The V and J ends lost 6 bases and 8 bases, in that order; junction bases with no gene match: 9. The CDR3 protein is CASRTPGQGAHEQFF. In DNA form, the CDR3 reads TGTGCCAGTAGGACCCCCGGACAGGGGGCACATGAGCAGTTCTTC. Combining the CDR3 with reference TRBV19 and TRBJ2-1 gives the whole variable domain DGGITQSPKYLFRKEGQNVTLSCEQNLNHDAMYWYRQDPGQGLRLIYYSQIVNDFQKGDIAEGYSVSREKKESFPLTVTSAQKNPTAFYLCASRTPGQGAHEQFFGPGTRLTVL.

This clone was seen just once. The chain couples TRBV18 to TRBJ1-2, with TRBD1 identical over 7 bases. Germline values: CDR1 KGHSH, CDR2 LQKENI. There are 16 residues in the CDR3. The V and J ends lost 3 bases and 0 bases, in that order; junction bases with no gene match: 7. The CDR3 spells CASSPLTGTANYGYTF. CDR3 nucleotides: TGTGCCAGCTCACCCCTTACCGGGACAGCTAACTATGGCTACACCTTC.

This clone appeared a single time. This sequence joins TRBV29-1 and TRBJ2-1; 10 bases align to TRBD1. The CDR3 runs to 13 residues. Looked up from germline, CDR1 is SQVTM and CDR2 is ANQGSEA. Germline trimming cut 7 bases from V and 9 bases from J; bases unmatched to any gene: 9. CDR3 nucleotides: TGCAGCGCACGGGACAGGGGTACTATTGAGCAGTTCTTC. Protein product: CSARDRGTIEQFF.

This chain connects TRBV9 to TRBJ2-1, with 11 bases lining up with TRBD2. CDR1 is SGDLS and CDR2 is YYNGEE in the germline V gene. CDR3 length: 15 residues. The V segment lost 3 bases and the J segment 5 bases; nucleotides outside the gene matches: 4. Here the CDR3 DNA reads TGTGCCAGCAGCGCGACTAGCGGGATGAACAATGAGCAGTTCTTC. Its translation is CASSATSGMNNEQFF.

This chain links TRBV5-1 with TRBJ2-6; D remains ambiguous. The CDR3 covers 19 residues. Trimming cost V 4 bases and J 0 bases, with 20 bases left between them. CDR1 and CDR2 (germline): SGHRS, YFSETQ. Here the CDR3 reads CASSPLPGSPVSGANVLTF. CDR3 in DNA: TGCGCCAGCAGCCCGCTACCAGGTTCCCCCGTCTCTGGGGCCAACGTCCTGACTTTC.

This rearrangement joins TRBV5-1 to TRBJ2-3; the match to TRBD1 covers 11 bases. V was pared by 4 bases and J by 3 bases, with 4 bases of the junction left unmatched. There are 15 residues in the CDR3. In germline, CDR1 is SGHRS, CDR2 YFSETQ. The DNA of the CDR3 is TGCGCCAGCAGCCCCGGACAGGGGGCAACAGATACGCAGTATTTT. Its protein is CASSPGQGATDTQYF.